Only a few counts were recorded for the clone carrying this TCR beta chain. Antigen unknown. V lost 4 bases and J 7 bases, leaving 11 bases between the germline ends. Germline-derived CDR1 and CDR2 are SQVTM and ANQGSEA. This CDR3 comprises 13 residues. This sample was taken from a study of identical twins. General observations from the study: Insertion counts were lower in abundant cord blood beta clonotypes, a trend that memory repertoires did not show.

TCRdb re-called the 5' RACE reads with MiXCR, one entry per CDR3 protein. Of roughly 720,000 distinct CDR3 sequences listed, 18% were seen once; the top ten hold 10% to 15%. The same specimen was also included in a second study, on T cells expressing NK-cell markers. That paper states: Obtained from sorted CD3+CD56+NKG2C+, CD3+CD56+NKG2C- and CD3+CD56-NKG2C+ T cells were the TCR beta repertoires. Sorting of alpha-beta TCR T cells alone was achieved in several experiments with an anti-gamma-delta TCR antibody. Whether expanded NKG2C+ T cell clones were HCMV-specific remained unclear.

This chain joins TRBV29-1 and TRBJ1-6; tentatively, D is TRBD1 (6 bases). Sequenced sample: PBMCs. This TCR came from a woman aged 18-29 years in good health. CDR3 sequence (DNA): TGCAGCGTTGGGGACACCAAAAATTCACCCCTCCACTTT. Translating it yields CSVGDTKNSPLHF. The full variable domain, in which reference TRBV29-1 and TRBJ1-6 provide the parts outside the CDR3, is SAVISQKPSRDICQRGTSLTIQCQVDSQVTMMFWYRQQPGQSLTLIATANQGSEATYESGFVIDKFPISRPNLTFSTLTVSNMSPEDSSIYLCSVGDTKNSPLHFGNGTRLTVT.